The clone carrying this T cell receptor (beta chain) was seen once. This sample stems from a study of T cell changes during pregnancy in multiple sclerosis. Unmatched junction bases numbered 9, after V lost 0 bases and J lost 5 bases. The CDR3 consists of 16 residues. CDR1 is SEHNR and CDR2 is FQNEAQ in the germline V gene (reference sequence). Here immunoSEQ multiplex PCR was the method, and the copy in TCRdb shows in-frame clones only, minus some. Seen here are 40,000 to 50,000 clones, 90% observed once, and the top ten hold approximately 9.1%. The chain joins TRBV7-9 to TRBJ2-5; 7 positions match TRBD2. This specimen consisted of CD8+ T cells from peripheral blood mononuclear cells, obtained in the first trimester of pregnancy. This TCR came from a female donor with multiple sclerosis, enrolled in a pregnancy study. For the CDR3, the DNA is TGTGCCAGCAGCTTAGCAGCGGGGATGAATAGGGAGACCCAGTACTTC. Encoded protein: CASSLAAGMNRETQYF.